This T cell receptor (beta chain) was sequenced during a study of T cell repertoires in cytomegalovirus infection. Study background: Used in the study were CMV epitopes, some recently identified and HLA-C-restricted, others well-studied and HLA-B-restricted. Carrying CMV and the relevant HLA type showed in public TCR beta signatures. Study-wide results and caveats: Pooled public TCR beta family frequency picked out CMV carriers with the relevant HLA.

There are a few counts of this clonotype. What it binds is not known. The junction shows a germline mismatch at one end, possibly a read error. This CDR3 spans 20 amino acids. Per the germline V gene, CDR1 is MNHNY and CDR2 is SVGAGI (reference sequence). Each CDR3 protein gets one entry after TCRdb re-called the reads with MiXCR. The sample includes roughly 51,000 distinct CDR3 sequences, roughly 20% seen only once; the top ten take 26%. The chain carries TRBV6-6 and TRBJ1-5; TRBD1 is a possible D gene (5 bases). This clonotype was sampled from a human donor in good health (CMV status not recorded). Some clones in this sample may be carry-over from other donors' samples. Sequences were derived from CD8+ T cells from cultured PBMCs, sampled from culture after CMV antigen stimulation. The DNA for the CDR3 is TGTGCCAGCAATTACTTACGGAACAGTGCCGACAGTGGACGTAATCAGCCCCAGCATTTT. Amino acid sequence: CASNYLRNSADSGRNQPQHF.